This TCR beta chain was found in a study of blood T cell repertoires in COVID-19. This CDR3 comprises 14 residues. The V gene's germline CDR1 is KGHDR and CDR2 SFDVKD. Trimming pared 3 bases from V and 10 bases from J, leaving 17 bases between. Followed longitudinally, the Seattle patients had been enrolled during active infection. Under the authors' procedure: For nucleated cells, counts were estimated from reference gene primer amplification. Sequencing used immunoSEQ multiplex PCR; TCRdb keeps in-frame clones, though not all of them. That table gives V, J and clone size, and the DNA gave D and trimming. The repertoire holds under 300,000 clones, with 75% to 90% as singletons.

The chain links TRBV24-1 to TRBJ2-5; D is possibly TRBD1 (6 bases). The sample comprised peripheral blood. The TCR sequence derives from a woman in her sixties or seventies with COVID-19, enrolled during active disease. The DNA of the CDR3 is TGTGCCACCAGTGATCCTCGGGTACAGGGAATCCAGTACTTC. Amino acids: CATSDPRVQGIQYF.